The entry that follows covers one TCR beta chain sequence. This record comes from a study of T cell responses to AZD1222 COVID-19 vaccine. Clones were sequenced by immunoSEQ multiplex PCR, and TCRdb holds only the in-frame ones, with some missing. The sample yields roughly 80,000 clones, roughly nine tenths seen once. This CDR3 has 16 residues. CDR1 and CDR2 (germline): SGHTA, FQGTGA. V lost 4 bases and J lost 5; bases outside the gene matches: 8. The starting material was peripheral blood, obtained on day 0 of AZD1222 vaccination. The sequence was obtained from an adult in good health. The J gene is TRBJ2-1, the V gene TRBV7-3, with 10 bases fitting TRBD2. In nucleotides, the CDR3 is TGTGCCAGCAGCTCTACACTAGGACTAGCGGACAATGAGCAGTTCTTC. This translates into CASSSTLGLADNEQFF. Full variable domain (outside the CDR3, taken from reference TRBV7-3 and TRBJ2-1): GAGVSQTPSNKVTEKGKYVELRCDPISGHTALYWYRQSLGQGPEFLIYFQGTGAADDSGLPNDRFFAVRPEGSVSTLKIQRTERGDSAVYLCASSSTLGLADNEQFFGPGTRLTVL.